This T cell receptor beta chain came from a study of cytomegalovirus exposure and HLA in healthy donors. General observations from the study: A missense DCLRE1C variant was associated with V- and J-gene trimming of TCR beta chains in a later analysis, and an independent cohort replicated the association.

The primer mix had 60 Vbeta and 13 Jbeta primers. The data were produced by immunoSEQ multiplex PCR, yet TCRdb's version contains in-frame clones alone and is incomplete. The table has over 100,000 clones, almost 80% seen once. In the case of this clone: Its antigen is still unknown.

The material sequenced was PBMCs. The sequence derives from a female donor in good health and CMV-seronegative.

The CDR3 nucleotides read TGTGCCAGCAGCCTAAGGTCGGGCTCTGGAAACACCATATATTTT. Encoded protein: CASSLRSGSGNTIYF. The V gene is TRBV5-5, the J gene TRBJ1-3, with D unclear. Germline V CDR1 and CDR2: SGHKS, YYEKEE (reference sequence). Trimming took 4 bases from V and 0 from J, leaving 11 bases between them. The CDR3 runs 15 residues.